The present TCR beta chain was sequenced within a study of blood T cell repertoires in COVID-19. For the study at large: Sites across the United States, Italy and Spain contributed samples from acute and convalescent COVID-19.

The V and J ends lost 5 bases and 3 bases respectively, with 10 bases between them. This CDR3 is 13 amino acids long. Germline CDR1 reads MDHEN; CDR2 reads SYDVKM. Assay used: immunoSEQ multiplex PCR; TCRdb lists only in-frame clones, some missing. The data contain about 36,000 clones, 90% of them seen just once; the ten biggest clones take up less than 30%. A remark on this clone: Other DNA variants within this sample encode the same CDR3.

The clonotype was recovered from a man aged 55-75 years with active or convalescent COVID-19. The chain joins TRBV28 to TRBJ2-5; TRBD2 is a possible D gene (5 bases). The sample comprised peripheral blood. The chain's CDR3 is CASSRTGKETQYF. The CDR3 DNA follows: TGTGCCAGCAGTCGGACCGGGAAAGAGACCCAGTACTTC.